This TCR beta chain came from a study of cytomegalovirus exposure and HLA in healthy donors. The CDR3 covers 15 residues. Germline assignment: CDR1 SGHNT and CDR2 YENEEA. Trimming removed 0 bases at V and 7 bases at J, with 12 bases between. It was with 60 Vbeta and 13 Jbeta primers that the PCR ran. The table came from immunoSEQ multiplex PCR; TCRdb's copy has only in-frame clones and leaves some out. The sample table sets out 120,000 to 150,000 clones. Points on this clone: Its specificity is not known.

Whole-study results and caveats: In a later analysis, donors in an Asian-associated ancestry cluster reportedly had fewer N-insertions in productive TCRs than the cohort mean. Researchers reported in a later analysis that a missense DCLRE1C variant was tied to TCR beta V- and J-gene trimming.

Input material: PBMCs. This TCR came from a woman aged 18 to 35 in good health and CMV-seronegative. The J gene is TRBJ2-2, the V gene TRBV11-3, with a possible D match to TRBD1 (5 bases). The DNA for the CDR3 is TGTGCCAGCAGCTTAGAAGGGGTTCTGTACGGGGAGCTGTTTTTT. This encodes CASSLEGVLYGELFF.